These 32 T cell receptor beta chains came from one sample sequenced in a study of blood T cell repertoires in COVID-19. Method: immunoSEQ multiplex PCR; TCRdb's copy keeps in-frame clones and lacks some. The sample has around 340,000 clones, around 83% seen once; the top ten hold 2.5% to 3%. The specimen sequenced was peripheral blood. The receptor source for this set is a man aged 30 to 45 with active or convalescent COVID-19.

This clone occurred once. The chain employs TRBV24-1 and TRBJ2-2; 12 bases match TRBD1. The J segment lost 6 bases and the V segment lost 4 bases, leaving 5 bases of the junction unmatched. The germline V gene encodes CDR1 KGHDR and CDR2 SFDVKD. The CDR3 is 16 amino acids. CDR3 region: CATSDGDRGRPGELFF. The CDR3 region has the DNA TGTGCCACCAGTGACGGGGACAGGGGGCGCCCCGGGGAGCTGTTTTTT.

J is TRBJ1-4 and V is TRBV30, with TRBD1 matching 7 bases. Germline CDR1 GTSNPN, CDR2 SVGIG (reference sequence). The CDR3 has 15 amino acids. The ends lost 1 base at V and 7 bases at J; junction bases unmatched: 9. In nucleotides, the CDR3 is TGTGCCTGGAGTGGGGGGCAGGGGGTCGGTGAAAAACTGTTTTTT. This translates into CAWSGGQGVGEKLFF.

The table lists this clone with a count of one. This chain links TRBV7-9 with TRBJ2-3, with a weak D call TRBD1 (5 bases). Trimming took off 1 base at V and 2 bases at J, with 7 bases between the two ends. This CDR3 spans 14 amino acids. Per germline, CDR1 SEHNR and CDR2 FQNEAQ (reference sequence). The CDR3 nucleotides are TGTGCCAGCAGCTTAGGGGGCCCCACAGATACGCAGTATTTT. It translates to CASSLGGPTDTQYF.

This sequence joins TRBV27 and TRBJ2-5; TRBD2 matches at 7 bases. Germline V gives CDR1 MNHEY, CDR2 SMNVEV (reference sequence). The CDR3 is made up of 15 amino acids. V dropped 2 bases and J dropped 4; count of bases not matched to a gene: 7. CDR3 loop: CASSLGGGGSETQYF. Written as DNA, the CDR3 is TGTGCCAGCAGTTTAGGTGGGGGAGGGTCAGAGACCCAGTACTTC.

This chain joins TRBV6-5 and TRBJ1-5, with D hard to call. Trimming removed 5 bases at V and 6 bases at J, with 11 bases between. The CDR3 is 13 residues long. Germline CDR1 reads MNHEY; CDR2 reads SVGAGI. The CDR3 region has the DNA TGTGCCAGCAGTCCCACCCCCGGTCAGCCCCAGCATTTT. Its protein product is CASSPTPGQPQHF.

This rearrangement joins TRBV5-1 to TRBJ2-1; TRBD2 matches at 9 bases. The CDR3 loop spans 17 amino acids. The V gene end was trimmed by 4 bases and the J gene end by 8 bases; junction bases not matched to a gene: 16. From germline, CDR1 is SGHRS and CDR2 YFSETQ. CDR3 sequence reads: CASSPGLGGGAGYEQFF. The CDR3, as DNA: TGCGCCAGCAGCCCTGGACTTGGCGGGGGGGCCGGGTATGAGCAGTTCTTC.

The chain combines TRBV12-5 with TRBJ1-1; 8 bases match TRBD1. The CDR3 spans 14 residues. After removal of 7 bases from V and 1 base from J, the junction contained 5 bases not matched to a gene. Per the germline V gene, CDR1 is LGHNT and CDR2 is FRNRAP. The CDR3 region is CASAAGGANTEAFF. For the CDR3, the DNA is TGTGCTAGTGCCGCAGGGGGCGCGAACACTGAAGCTTTCTTT.

The CDR3 loop reads CASSFTHQDTEAFF. In nucleotides, the CDR3 is TGTGCCAGCAGCTTCACCCATCAGGACACTGAAGCTTTCTTT. The chain uses TRBV7-3 and TRBJ1-1; D is uncertain. Trimming removed 3 bases from V and 3 bases from J, with 11 bases in between. CDR1 and CDR2 (germline): SGHTA, FQGTGA. CDR3 length: 14 residues.

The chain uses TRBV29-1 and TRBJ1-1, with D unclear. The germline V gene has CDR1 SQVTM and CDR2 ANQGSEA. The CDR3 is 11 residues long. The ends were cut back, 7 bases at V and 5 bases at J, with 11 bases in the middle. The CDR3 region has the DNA TGCAGCGCCTACTCGGTTACTGAAGCTTTCTTT. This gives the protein CSAYSVTEAFF. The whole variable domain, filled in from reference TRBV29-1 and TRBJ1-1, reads SAVISQKPSRDICQRGTSLTIQCQVDSQVTMMFWYRQQPGQSLTLIATANQGSEATYESGFVIDKFPISRPNLTFSTLTVSNMSPEDSSIYLCSAYSVTEAFFGQGTRLTVV.

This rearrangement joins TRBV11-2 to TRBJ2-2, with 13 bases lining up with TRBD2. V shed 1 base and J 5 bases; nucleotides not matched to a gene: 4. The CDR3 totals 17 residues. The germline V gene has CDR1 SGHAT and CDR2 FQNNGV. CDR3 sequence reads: CASSLGLAGGGTGELFF. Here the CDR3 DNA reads TGTGCCAGCAGCTTAGGACTAGCGGGAGGTGGTACCGGGGAGCTGTTTTTT.

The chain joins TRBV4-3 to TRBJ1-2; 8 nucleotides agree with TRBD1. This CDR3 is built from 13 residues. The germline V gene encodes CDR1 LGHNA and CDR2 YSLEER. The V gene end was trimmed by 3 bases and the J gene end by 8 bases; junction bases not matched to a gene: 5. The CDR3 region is CASSHTTGEGYTF. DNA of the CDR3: TGCGCCAGCAGCCATACGACAGGGGAAGGCTACACCTTC.

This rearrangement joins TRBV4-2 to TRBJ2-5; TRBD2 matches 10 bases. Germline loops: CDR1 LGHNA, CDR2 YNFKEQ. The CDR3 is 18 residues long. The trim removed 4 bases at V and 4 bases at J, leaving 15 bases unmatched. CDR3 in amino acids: CASSLSPRASGRGETQYF. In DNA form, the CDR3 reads TGTGCCAGCAGCCTATCCCCGAGGGCTAGCGGGAGAGGAGAGACCCAGTACTTC.

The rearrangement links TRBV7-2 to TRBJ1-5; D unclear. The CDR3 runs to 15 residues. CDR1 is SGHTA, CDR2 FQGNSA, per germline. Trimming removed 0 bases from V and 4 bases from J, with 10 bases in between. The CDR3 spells CASSLAGGKNQPQHF. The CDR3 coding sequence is TGTGCCAGCAGCTTAGCCGGCGGGAAAAATCAGCCCCAGCATTTT.

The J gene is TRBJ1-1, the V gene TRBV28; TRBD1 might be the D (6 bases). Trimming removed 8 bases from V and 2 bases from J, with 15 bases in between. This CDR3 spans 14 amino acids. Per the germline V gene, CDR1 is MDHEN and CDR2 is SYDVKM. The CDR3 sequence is CASHRARRNTEAFF. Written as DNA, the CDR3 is TGTGCCAGCCACAGGGCCCGAAGAAACACTGAAGCTTTCTTT.

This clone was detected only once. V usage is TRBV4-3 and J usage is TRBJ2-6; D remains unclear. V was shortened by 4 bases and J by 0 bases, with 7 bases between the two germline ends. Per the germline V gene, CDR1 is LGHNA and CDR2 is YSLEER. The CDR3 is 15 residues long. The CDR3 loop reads CASSRALSGANVLTF. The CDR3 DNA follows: TGCGCCAGCAGCCGGGCCCTCTCTGGGGCCAACGTCCTGACTTTC.

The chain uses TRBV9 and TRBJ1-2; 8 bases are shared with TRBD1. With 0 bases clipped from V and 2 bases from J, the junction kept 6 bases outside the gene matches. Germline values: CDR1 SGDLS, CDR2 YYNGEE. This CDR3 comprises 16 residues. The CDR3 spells CASSVDPGGFNYGYTF. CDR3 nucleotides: TGTGCCAGCAGCGTAGATCCAGGGGGCTTCAACTATGGCTACACCTTC.

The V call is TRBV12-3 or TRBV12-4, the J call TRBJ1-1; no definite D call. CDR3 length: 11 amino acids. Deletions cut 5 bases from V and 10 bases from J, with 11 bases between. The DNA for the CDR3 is TGTGCCAGCAGTCTCTCCCTAGGAGCTTTCTTT. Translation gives CASSLSLGAFF.

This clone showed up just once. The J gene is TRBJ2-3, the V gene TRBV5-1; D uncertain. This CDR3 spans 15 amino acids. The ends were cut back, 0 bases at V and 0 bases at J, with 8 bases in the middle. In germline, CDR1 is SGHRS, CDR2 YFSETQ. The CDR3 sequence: CASSLAGSSTDTQYF. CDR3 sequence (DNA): TGCGCCAGCAGCTTGGCTGGCAGTAGCACAGATACGCAGTATTTT.

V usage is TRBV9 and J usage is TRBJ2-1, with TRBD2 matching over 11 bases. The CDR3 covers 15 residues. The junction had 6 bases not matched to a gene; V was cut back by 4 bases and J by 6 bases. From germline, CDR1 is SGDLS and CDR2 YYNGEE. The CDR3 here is CASSIGTSGFNEQFF. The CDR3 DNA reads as TGTGCCAGCAGCATAGGGACTAGCGGATTCAATGAGCAGTTCTTC.

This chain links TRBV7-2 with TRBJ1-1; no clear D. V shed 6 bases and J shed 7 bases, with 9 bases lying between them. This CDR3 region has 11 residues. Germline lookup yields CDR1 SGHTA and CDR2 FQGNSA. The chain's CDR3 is CASSDTYEAFF. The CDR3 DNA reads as TGTGCCAGCAGTGACACTTATGAAGCTTTCTTT.

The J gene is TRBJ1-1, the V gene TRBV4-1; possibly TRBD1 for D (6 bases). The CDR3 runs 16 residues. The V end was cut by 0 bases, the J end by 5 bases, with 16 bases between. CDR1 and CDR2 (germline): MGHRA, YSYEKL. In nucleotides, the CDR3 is TGCGCCAGCAGCCAAGATTTCGGGGGGCAAGGGACTGAAGCTTTCTTT. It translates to CASSQDFGGQGTEAFF.

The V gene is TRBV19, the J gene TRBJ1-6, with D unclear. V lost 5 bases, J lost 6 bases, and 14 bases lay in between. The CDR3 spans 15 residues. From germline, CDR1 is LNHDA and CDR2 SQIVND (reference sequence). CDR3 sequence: CASSAPGHRNSPLHF. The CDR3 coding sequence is TGTGCCAGTAGTGCGCCAGGTCACCGTAATTCACCCCTCCACTTT.

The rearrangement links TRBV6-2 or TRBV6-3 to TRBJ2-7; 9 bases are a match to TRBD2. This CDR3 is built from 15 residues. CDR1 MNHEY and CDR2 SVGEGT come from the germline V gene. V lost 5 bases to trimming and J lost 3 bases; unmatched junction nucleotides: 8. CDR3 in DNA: TGTGCCAGCAGTACTCGTTTAGCGGGGGTCTACGAGCAGTACTTC. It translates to CASSTRLAGVYEQYF.

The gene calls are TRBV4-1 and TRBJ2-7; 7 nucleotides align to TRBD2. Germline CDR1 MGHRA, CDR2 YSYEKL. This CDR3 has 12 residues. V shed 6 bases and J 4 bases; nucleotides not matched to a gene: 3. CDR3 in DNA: TGCGCCAGCAGTGGCGGGGGATACGAGCAGTACTTC. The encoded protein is CASSGGGYEQYF.

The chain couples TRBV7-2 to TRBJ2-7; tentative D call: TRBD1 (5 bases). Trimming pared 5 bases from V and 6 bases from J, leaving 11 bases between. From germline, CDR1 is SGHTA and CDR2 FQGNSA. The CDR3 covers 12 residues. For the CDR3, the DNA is TGTGCCAGCAGCGTCAGGGCCTCCGAGCAGTACTTC. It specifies CASSVRASEQYF.

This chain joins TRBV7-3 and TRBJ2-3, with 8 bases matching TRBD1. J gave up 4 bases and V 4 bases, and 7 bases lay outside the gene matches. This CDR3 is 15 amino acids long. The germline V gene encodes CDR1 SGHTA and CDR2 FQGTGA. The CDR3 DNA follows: TGTGCCAGCAGCTGGGCAGGGGGCTGGGCAGATACGCAGTATTTT. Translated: CASSWAGGWADTQYF. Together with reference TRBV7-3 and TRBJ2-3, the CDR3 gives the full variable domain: GAGVSQTPSNKVTEKGKYVELRCDPISGHTALYWYRQSLGQGPEFLIYFQGTGAADDSGLPNDRFFAVRPEGSVSTLKIQRTERGDSAVYLCASSWAGGWADTQYFGPGTRLTVL.

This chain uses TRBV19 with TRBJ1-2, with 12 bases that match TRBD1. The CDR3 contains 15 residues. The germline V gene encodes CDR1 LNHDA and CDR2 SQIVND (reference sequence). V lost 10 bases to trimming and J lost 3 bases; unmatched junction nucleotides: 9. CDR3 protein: CATAGQGADYYGYTF. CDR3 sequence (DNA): TGTGCCACCGCGGGACAGGGGGCGGATTACTATGGCTACACCTTC.

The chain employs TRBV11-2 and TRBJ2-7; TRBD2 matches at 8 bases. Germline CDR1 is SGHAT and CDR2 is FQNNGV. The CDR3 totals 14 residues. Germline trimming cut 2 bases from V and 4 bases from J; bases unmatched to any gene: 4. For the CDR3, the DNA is TGTGCCAGCAGCTTAATAGCGGGGATATACGAGCAGTACTTC. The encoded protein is CASSLIAGIYEQYF.

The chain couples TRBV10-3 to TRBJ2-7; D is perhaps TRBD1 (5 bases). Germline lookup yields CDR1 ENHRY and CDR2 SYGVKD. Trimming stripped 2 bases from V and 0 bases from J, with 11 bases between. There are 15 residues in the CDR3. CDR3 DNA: TGTGCCATCAGTGAGCCGAACAGGCCCTCCTACGAGCAGTACTTC. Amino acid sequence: CAISEPNRPSYEQYF.

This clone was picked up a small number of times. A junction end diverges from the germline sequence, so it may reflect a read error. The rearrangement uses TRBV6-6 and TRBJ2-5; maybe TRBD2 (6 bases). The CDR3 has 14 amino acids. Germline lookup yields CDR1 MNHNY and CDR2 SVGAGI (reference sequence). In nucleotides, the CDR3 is TGTGCCAGCAGTTACCCCAGCGGGCAAGGGACCCAGTACTTC. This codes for CASSYPSGQGTQYF.

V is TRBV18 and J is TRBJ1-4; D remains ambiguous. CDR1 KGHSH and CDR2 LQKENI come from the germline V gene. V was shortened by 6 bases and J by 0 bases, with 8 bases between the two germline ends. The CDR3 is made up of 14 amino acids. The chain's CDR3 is CASSNGATNEKLFF. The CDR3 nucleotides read TGTGCCAGCTCTAACGGAGCAACTAATGAAAAACTGTTTTTT.

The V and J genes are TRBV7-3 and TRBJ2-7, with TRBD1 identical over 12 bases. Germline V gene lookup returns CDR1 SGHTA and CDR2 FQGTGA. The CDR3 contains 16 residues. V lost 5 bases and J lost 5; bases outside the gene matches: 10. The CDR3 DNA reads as TGTGCCAGCAGCCCCGATGGTGGGGACAGGGGGCACGAGCAGTACTTC. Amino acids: CASSPDGGDRGHEQYF.